The 30 T cell receptor beta chains listed next were all sequenced from one sample in a study of T cells after posttransplantation cyclophosphamide. Using immunoSEQ multiplex PCR, the repertoire was profiled, and TCRdb retains in-frame clones only, with some absent. The table includes around 30,000 clones, approximately 90% detected once. Input material: PBMCs. Every receptor here comes from a woman aged 40 to 50 with a blood cancer, CMV-positive, and with a related stem cell donor.

This clone was seen only a few times. The V gene is TRBV5-8, the J gene TRBJ1-5; 10 bases match TRBD1. Unmatched junction bases numbered 8, after V lost 3 bases and J lost 5 bases. Germline V lookup: CDR1 SGHTS, CDR2 YDEGEE. The CDR3 consists of 16 residues. The DNA for the CDR3 is TGTGCCAGCAGCTCCGGGACAGGGGTCAGAGATCAGCCCCAGCATTTT. Protein sequence: CASSSGTGVRDQPQHF.

This chain links TRBV10-2 with TRBJ2-1; TRBD2 agrees at 13 bases. The CDR3 has 18 amino acids. CDR1 and CDR2 from the germline V gene are WSHSY and SAAADI. After removal of 4 bases from V and 2 bases from J, the junction contained 8 bases not matched to a gene. The CDR3 protein is CASSALAGGERAYNEQFF. CDR3 sequence (DNA): TGCGCCAGCAGTGCACTAGCGGGGGGGGAACGAGCCTACAATGAGCAGTTCTTC.

The V gene is TRBV9, the J gene TRBJ2-2; the D is unclear. Germline-derived CDR1 and CDR2 are SGDLS and YYNGEE. V was clipped by 0 bases and J by 0 bases, with 9 bases between them. CDR3 size: 16 residues. This chain's CDR3 is CASSVEVAANTGELFF. As DNA, the CDR3 is TGTGCCAGCAGCGTAGAGGTAGCCGCGAACACCGGGGAGCTGTTTTTT.

The J gene is TRBJ1-1, the V gene TRBV25-1, with D unclear. The CDR3 is 16 amino acids. CDR1 is MGHDK, CDR2 SYGVNS, per germline. V lost 1 base and J 3 bases, leaving 15 bases between the germline ends. CDR3 bases: TGTGCCAGCAGTGAATTACGAGCCGGTCGGGACACTGAAGCTTTCTTT. It encodes CASSELRAGRDTEAFF.

The chain combines TRBV19 with TRBJ1-5; D is uncertain. The CDR3 runs 15 residues. V was clipped by 6 bases and J by 6 bases, with 18 bases between them. CDR1 and CDR2 from the germline V gene are LNHDA and SQIVND (reference sequence). CDR3 amino acids: CASSPEEGRGQPQHF. CDR3 coding DNA: TGTGCCAGTAGCCCTGAGGAGGGTCGCGGTCAGCCCCAGCATTTT.

This clone was found once. This chain uses TRBV7-9 with TRBJ1-4; TRBD1 matches at 7 bases. The CDR3 has 15 amino acids. J was trimmed by 6 bases and V by 5 bases; bases with no gene match: 9. Germline V gene lookup returns CDR1 SEHNR and CDR2 FQNEAQ (reference sequence). The CDR3 here is CASSQYRDSHEKLFF. The CDR3 DNA reads as TGTGCCAGCAGCCAGTACCGGGACAGTCATGAAAAACTGTTTTTT. Supplemented by reference TRBV7-9 and TRBJ1-4, the full variable domain reads DTGVSQNPRHKITKRGQNVTFRCDPISEHNRLYWYRQTLGQGPEFLTYFQNEAQLEKSRLLSDRFSAERPKGSFSTLEIQRTEQGDSAMYLCASSQYRDSHEKLFFGSGTQLSVL.

V usage is TRBV7-9 and J usage is TRBJ1-1, with a tentative D call TRBD1 (6 bases). Deletions cut 9 bases from V and 5 bases from J, with 13 bases between. Germline lookup yields CDR1 SEHNR and CDR2 FQNEAQ (reference sequence). CDR3 size: 12 residues. CDR3 bases: TGTGCCAGGAGCCCGCAGGGGACTGAAGCTTTCTTT. It codes for CARSPQGTEAFF.

The rearrangement uses TRBV28 and TRBJ2-5; TRBD1 aligns across 10 bases. The CDR3 is made up of 15 amino acids. CDR1 and CDR2 (germline): MDHEN, SYDVKM. Losses at the gene ends were 3 bases for V and 3 bases for J; bases not matched to a gene: 4. The CDR3 region has the DNA TGTGCCAGCAGTTTCCCGACAGGGGGCGAAGAGACCCAGTACTTC. This translates into CASSFPTGGEETQYF.

The V call is TRBV2, the J call TRBJ1-5, with TRBD1 matching over 8 bases. In germline, CDR1 is SNHLY, CDR2 FYNNEI. CDR3 length: 14 residues. J gave up 4 bases and V 6 bases, and 5 bases lay outside the gene matches. Written as DNA, the CDR3 is TGTGCCAGCAGGGAACAGGGGGGAAATCAGCCCCAGCATTTT. Encoded protein: CASREQGGNQPQHF.

The chain employs TRBV6-6 and TRBJ2-7; tentative D call: TRBD2 (6 bases). Trimming left V 7 bases short and J 1 base short, with 11 bases between. CDR3 size: 13 residues. Germline V lookup: CDR1 MNHNY, CDR2 SVGAGI (reference sequence). The chain's CDR3 is CASNKGGSYEQYF. CDR3 in DNA: TGTGCCAGCAATAAGGGAGGATCCTACGAGCAGTACTTC.

The gene calls are TRBV5-1 and TRBJ2-3, with 14 nucleotides matching TRBD2. The trim removed 4 bases at V and 6 bases at J, leaving 7 bases unmatched. The CDR3 totals 16 residues. CDR1 is SGHRS, CDR2 YFSETQ, per germline. CDR3 region: CASSPPGLAGADTQYF. As DNA, the CDR3 is TGCGCCAGCAGCCCCCCGGGACTAGCGGGGGCGGATACGCAGTATTTT.

CDR3 coding DNA: TGTGCCAGCAGCTCTCCTACAGCCAACTCTGGAAACACCATATATTTT. Translation gives CASSSPTANSGNTIYF. The chain combines TRBV7-9 with TRBJ1-3; D unclear. CDR1 is SEHNR, CDR2 FQNEAQ, per germline (reference sequence). Trimming pared 4 bases from V and 0 bases from J, leaving 13 bases between. This CDR3 has 16 residues.

J is TRBJ1-3 and V is TRBV6-1; D is unresolved. CDR1 and CDR2 from the germline V gene are MNHNS and SASEGT. The CDR3 is 12 residues long. Trimming cost V 7 bases and J 5 bases, with 9 bases left between them. This CDR3 is CASKTPRNTIYF. CDR3 DNA: TGTGCCAGCAAAACTCCCCGAAACACCATATATTTT.

In the case of this clone: Additional DNA sequences in this sample encode the identical CDR3. This CDR3 reads CASSPRGSGVETQYF. The CDR3 nucleotides read TGTGCCAGCAGCCCCCGCGGTAGCGGGGTAGAGACCCAGTACTTC. This chain connects TRBV7-2 to TRBJ2-5; 8 nucleotides agree with TRBD2. Germline trimming cut 5 bases from V and 4 bases from J; bases unmatched to any gene: 9. CDR3 length: 15 residues. The V gene's germline CDR1 is SGHTA and CDR2 FQGNSA.

The chain carries TRBV5-1 and TRBJ2-3; 7 bases are a match to TRBD1. CDR1 is SGHRS, CDR2 YFSETQ, per germline. The CDR3 loop spans 15 amino acids. V was clipped by 4 bases and J by 0 bases; unmatched bases: 5. CDR3 residues: CASSPYRGSTDTQYF. The CDR3 DNA sequence: TGCGCCAGCAGCCCCTACAGGGGTAGCACAGATACGCAGTATTTT.

The chain uses TRBV11-2 and TRBJ2-7; D perhaps matches TRBD1 (7 bases). Germline lookup yields CDR1 SGHAT and CDR2 FQNNGV. The CDR3 runs to 15 residues. V dropped 5 bases and J dropped 6 bases, with 20 bases sitting between them. This CDR3 reads CASSRTRGTLVEQYF. The CDR3 DNA sequence: TGTGCCAGCAGCCGAACCAGGGGGACTCTAGTCGAGCAGTACTTC.

The count of this clone is one. The genes are TRBV10-3 and TRBJ2-5, with 11 bases lining up with TRBD2. After removal of 0 bases from V and 2 bases from J, the junction contained 5 bases not matched to a gene. The CDR3 runs 17 residues. The germline gives CDR1 ENHRY, CDR2 SYGVKD. CDR3 amino acids: CAISESLAGDLQETQYF. Written as DNA, the CDR3 is TGTGCCATCAGTGAGTCACTAGCGGGGGACTTACAAGAGACCCAGTACTTC.

J is TRBJ1-4 and V is TRBV6-5, with TRBD1 identical over 8 bases. The CDR3 is made up of 14 amino acids. Germline V gene sequence: CDR1 MNHEY, CDR2 SVGAGI. Germline trimming cut 2 bases from V and 8 bases from J; bases unmatched to any gene: 4. The CDR3 region is CASSYGQGAEKLFF. Here the CDR3 DNA reads TGTGCCAGCAGTTACGGGCAGGGGGCCGAAAAACTGTTTTTT.

This clone was counted a single time. The chain couples TRBV7-9 to TRBJ2-3, with 7 bases aligning to TRBD1. Germline assignment: CDR1 SEHNR and CDR2 FQNEAQ (reference sequence). This CDR3 has 15 amino acids. The junction had 5 bases not matched to a gene; V was cut back by 3 bases and J by 2 bases. Here the CDR3 DNA reads TGTGCCAGCAGCTTTAGACAGGGAATCACAGATACGCAGTATTTT. Encoded protein: CASSFRQGITDTQYF.

J is TRBJ1-5 and V is TRBV19, with TRBD1 identical over 8 bases. J gave up 2 bases and V 5 bases, and 8 bases lay outside the gene matches. This CDR3 is 16 amino acids long. Looked up from germline, CDR1 is LNHDA and CDR2 is SQIVND (reference sequence). The CDR3 sequence: CASSPQGAFGNQPQHF. The DNA for the CDR3 is TGTGCCAGTAGTCCGCAGGGGGCGTTTGGCAATCAGCCCCAGCATTTT.

CDR3 bases: TGTGCCAGCAGCGTAATCACAGGGGTAGAAGCTTTCTTT. Protein sequence: CASSVITGVEAFF. J is TRBJ1-1 and V is TRBV9, with 7 bases identical to TRBD1. Germline values: CDR1 SGDLS, CDR2 YYNGEE. Trimming cost V 1 base and J 8 bases; bases outside gene matches: 5. This CDR3 is 13 amino acids long. Together with reference TRBV9 and TRBJ1-1, the CDR3 gives the full variable domain: DSGVTQTPKHLITATGQRVTLRCSPRSGDLSVYWYQQSLDQGLQFLIQYYNGEERAKGNILERFSAQQFPDLHSELNLSSLELGDSALYFCASSVITGVEAFFGQGTRLTVV.

This clone has only a few counts. The rearrangement uses TRBV5-1 and TRBJ1-2; D remains unclear. CDR3 size: 14 residues. CDR1 and CDR2 from the germline V gene are SGHRS and YFSETQ. The ends were cut back, 9 bases at V and 7 bases at J, with 22 bases in the middle. As DNA, the CDR3 is TGCGCCATCGGCCGGGGAAGGCGCCTCTCTGGCTACACCTTC. Amino acids: CAIGRGRRLSGYTF. The full variable domain, rest sourced from reference TRBV5-1 and TRBJ1-2, is KAGVTQTPRYLIKTRGQQVTLSCSPISGHRSVSWYQQTPGQGLQFLFEYFSETQRNKGNFPGRFSGRQFSNSRSEMNVSTLELGDSALYLCAIGRGRRLSGYTFGSGTRLTVV.

The rearrangement links TRBV11-2 to TRBJ2-3; 11 bases map to TRBD2. Germline loops: CDR1 SGHAT, CDR2 FQNNGV. The junction had 10 bases not matched to a gene; V was cut back by 5 bases and J by 0 bases. The CDR3 is 18 residues long. The CDR3 DNA sequence: TGTGCCAGCAGCCCCCAACCGACTAGCGGGGACAGCACAGATACGCAGTATTTT. This codes for CASSPQPTSGDSTDTQYF.

The rearrangement links TRBV6-6 to TRBJ1-2, with 9 bases lining up with TRBD1. From germline, CDR1 is MNHNY and CDR2 SVGAGI (reference sequence). The J segment lost 4 bases and the V segment lost 4 bases, leaving 10 bases of the junction unmatched. This CDR3 comprises 16 residues. The CDR3 DNA reads as TGTGCCAGCAGTTTAAGCGGGACAGGGAGCCGCTATGGCTACACCTTC. Protein: CASSLSGTGSRYGYTF.

The chain combines TRBV9 with TRBJ1-2, with a tentative D call TRBD1 (6 bases). V lost 1 base and J lost 3, with 13 bases in between. The CDR3 is 15 residues long. Germline V gene sequence: CDR1 SGDLS, CDR2 YYNGEE. As DNA, the CDR3 is TGTGCCAGCAGCGTAATGGGTTCAGGGGACTATGGCTACACCTTC. It specifies CASSVMGSGDYGYTF. Full variable domain (outside the CDR3, taken from reference TRBV9 and TRBJ1-2): DSGVTQTPKHLITATGQRVTLRCSPRSGDLSVYWYQQSLDQGLQFLIQYYNGEERAKGNILERFSAQQFPDLHSELNLSSLELGDSALYFCASSVMGSGDYGYTFGSGTRLTVV.

This sequence joins TRBV7-9 and TRBJ2-7; unclear D gene. Trimming shortened V by 5 bases and J by 0 bases, and 14 bases separated the two germline ends. Per germline, CDR1 SEHNR and CDR2 FQNEAQ (reference sequence). The CDR3 consists of 15 residues. CDR3 region: CASSPLSAVSYEQYF. The CDR3 region has the DNA TGTGCCAGCAGCCCCCTAAGCGCCGTCTCCTACGAGCAGTACTTC. Looking up the rest from reference TRBV7-9 and TRBJ2-7 gives the full variable domain: DTGVSQNPRHKITKRGQNVTFRCDPISEHNRLYWYRQTLGQGPEFLTYFQNEAQLEKSRLLSDRFSAERPKGSFSTLEIQRTEQGDSAMYLCASSPLSAVSYEQYFGPGTRLTVT.

This rearrangement joins TRBV25-1 to TRBJ2-6, with D possibly matching TRBD1 (6 bases). The CDR3 consists of 18 residues. V lost 1 base and J 1 base, leaving 14 bases between the germline ends. Looked up from germline, CDR1 is MGHDK and CDR2 is SYGVNS. CDR3 protein: CASSEFPADRSGANVLTF. Here the CDR3 DNA reads TGTGCCAGCAGTGAATTCCCCGCGGACAGATCTGGGGCCAACGTCCTGACTTTC.

This clone was counted between two and nine times. The CDR3 DNA sequence: TGTGCCAGCAGCTTTCTAAATGAGCAGTTCTTC. Its protein product is CASSFLNEQFF. This rearrangement joins TRBV5-4 to TRBJ2-1; D not certain. The germline CDR1 and CDR2 sequences are SGHNT and YYREEE (reference sequence). Trimming left V 2 bases short and J 7 bases short, with 4 bases between. The CDR3 is 11 amino acids.

The chain links TRBV6-1 to TRBJ2-2; possibly TRBD2 for D (5 bases). The germline V gene has CDR1 MNHNS and CDR2 SASEGT. The CDR3 is 15 residues long. V was shortened by 6 bases and J by 1 base, with 12 bases between the two germline ends. CDR3 protein: CASSSTRKNTGELFF. CDR3 coding DNA: TGTGCCAGCAGCTCCACTAGAAAGAACACCGGGGAGCTGTTTTTT.

The chain uses TRBV6-1 and TRBJ1-5; D is uncertain. Trimming left V 1 base short and J 9 bases short, with 16 bases between. CDR1 and CDR2 from the germline V gene are MNHNS and SASEGT. CDR3 length: 15 residues. CDR3 nucleotides: TGTGCCAGCAGTGAAGGGGTAGAGGGTATGAGGCCCCAGCATTTT. Its protein product is CASSEGVEGMRPQHF.